These T cell receptor delta chains were read from a single sample in a study of delta chains in infants with herpesvirus infections. TCRdb reprocessed the RT-PCR reads through CATT. The sample records 1,500 to 2,000 delta-chain clones, approximately 28% being singletons. The material sequenced was peripheral blood, taken at time point 3 of longitudinal follow-up. Receptors were obtained from a human donor who was a Ugandan infant, either HIV-exposed or HIV-unexposed (not recorded which). Each CDR3 is given with its conserved first and last residue. Each record gives: D gene, V gene, clone size, J gene, CDR3 protein, CDR3 DNA. A D gene is named only where the DNA matches it firmly. Size values are once, few and many counts, or a class for expanded clones, and some rows have none.

d_gene: TRDD3; v_gene: TRDV1; abundance: few; j_gene: TRDJ1; CDR3aa: CALGFDLSCLWGIYTDKLIF; CDR3nt: TGTGCTCTTGGGTTCGACCTTTCCTGCCTCTGGGGGATCTACACCGATAAACTCATCTTT
d_gene: TRDD3; v_gene: TRDV1; abundance: few; j_gene: TRDJ2; CDR3aa: CALGELRHYWGVLTAQLFF; CDR3nt: TGTGCTCTTGGGGAACTTCGGCACTACTGGGGGGTTTTGACAGCACAACTCTTCTTT
d_gene: .; v_gene: TRDV3; abundance: .; j_gene: TRDJ1; CDR3aa: CAFYLRRGLPTPGIPYTDKLIF; CDR3nt: TGTGCCTTTTACCTGCGTAGAGGCCTTCCTACGCCGGGGATACCTTACACCGATAAACTCATCTTT
d_gene: TRDD3; v_gene: TRDV1; abundance: few; j_gene: TRDJ2; CDR3aa: CALGEQRTPGPIPIWGISLPAQLFF; CDR3nt: TGTGCTCTTGGGGAACAACGGACACCCGGACCTATTCCTATCTGGGGGATATCTCTTCCAGCACAACTCTTCTTT
d_gene: TRDD3; v_gene: TRDV2; abundance: .; j_gene: TRDJ1; CDR3aa: CACDTWGNTDKLIF; CDR3nt: TGTGCCTGTGACACCTGGGGGAACACCGATAAACTCATCTTT
d_gene: TRDD3; v_gene: TRDV3; abundance: .; j_gene: TRDJ3; CDR3aa: CAFGGIQGVVSWDTRQMFF; CDR3nt: TGTGCCTTTGGAGGGATACAGGGAGTAGTCTCCTGGGACACCCGACAGATGTTTTTC
d_gene: .; v_gene: TRDV1; abundance: large; j_gene: TRDJ1; CDR3aa: CALGGENWADKLIF; CDR3nt: TGTGCTCTTGGGGGTGAAAACTGGGCCGATAAACTCATCTTT
d_gene: TRDD3; v_gene: TRDV2; abundance: .; j_gene: TRDJ1; CDR3aa: CACDAVLGDTPNSYTDKLIF; CDR3nt: TGTGCCTGTGACGCCGTACTGGGGGATACGCCAAACTCGTACACCGATAAACTCATCTTT
d_gene: .; v_gene: TRDV1; abundance: .; j_gene: TRDJ1; CDR3aa: CALGEFLRGDLELIF; CDR3nt: TGTGCTCTTGGGGAATTCCTTCGAGGGGATTTGGAGCTCATCTTT
d_gene: TRDD3; v_gene: TRAV38-2/DV8; abundance: .; j_gene: TRDJ1; CDR3aa: CAYTSPRLGGYGDKLIF; CDR3nt: TGTGCTTATACCTCCCCACGGCTGGGGGGGTACGGCGATAAACTCATCTTT
d_gene: TRDD3; v_gene: TRDV2; abundance: .; j_gene: TRDJ1; CDR3aa: CACDLLGDTGDKLIF; CDR3nt: TGTGCCTGTGACCTACTGGGGGATACAGGGGATAAACTCATCTTT
d_gene: TRDD3; v_gene: TRAV29/DV5; abundance: .; j_gene: TRDJ1; CDR3aa: CAASALGTDTGDPGLIF; CDR3nt: TGTGCAGCAAGCGCCCTTGGGACTGATACTGGGGATCCGGGACTCATCTTT